This TCR beta chain is from a study of T cell responses to AZD1222 COVID-19 vaccine. The CDR3 spans 14 residues. The V gene lost 7 bases and the J gene lost 2 bases, with 12 bases spanning the gap. CDR1 is LNHDA and CDR2 is SQIVND in the germline V gene (reference sequence). Assay used: immunoSEQ multiplex PCR; TCRdb lists only in-frame clones, some missing. The data show more than 100,000 clones, with 90% seen just once and about 5% held by the top ten. The input for sequencing was peripheral blood, taken on day 0 of AZD1222 vaccination. The chain carries TRBV19 and TRBJ2-1; tentative D call: TRBD1 (6 bases). The clonotype comes from an adult in good health. CDR3 sequence: CASTGAGAYNEQFF. CDR3 nucleotides: TGTGCCAGTACTGGGGCAGGGGCCTACAATGAGCAGTTCTTC.